These T cell receptor beta chains were read from a single sample in a study of human T cells and chemical hapten exposure. TCRdb itself ran the RACE reads through MiXCR, one entry per CDR3 protein. In the table there are 65,000 to 90,000 distinct CDR3 sequences, 11% to 15% of which are singletons. Specimen: whole blood, collected in connection with sensitization to the hapten diphenylcyclopropenone (DPC). All receptors come from a woman aged 45-65 years with alopecia areata. Some clones in this sample may be carry-over from other donors' samples. The CDR3 runs from the conserved cysteine through the conserved F or W. Fields, in order: V gene, J gene, clone size, D gene, CDR3 DNA, CDR3 protein. D genes are given only for firm matches. Rows may omit the clone size; those that give it use once, few, many or a size class.

V gene: TRBV11-3
J gene: TRBJ2-2
clone size: few
D gene: NA
CDR3 DNA: TGTGCCAGCAGCCCCCGTTTCCCGGAGGGCACCGGGGAGCTGTTTTTT
CDR3 protein: CASSPRFPEGTGELFF

V gene: TRBV19
J gene: TRBJ2-1
clone size: NA
D gene: NA
CDR3 DNA: TGTGCCAGTACCAGACAACCCTTTCTACGGGACAAGCCGTACAATGAGCAGTTCTTC
CDR3 protein: CASTRQPFLRDKPYNEQFF

V gene: TRBV5-1
J gene: TRBJ2-1
clone size: few
D gene: TRBD1
CDR3 DNA: TGCGCCAGCAGCTTTGGGACAGGGGGTTACAATGAGCAGTTCTTC
CDR3 protein: CASSFGTGGYNEQFF

V gene: TRBV12-3/TRBV12-4
J gene: TRBJ1-2
clone size: many
D gene: NA
CDR3 DNA: TGTGCCAGCAGTTTCACACAGGGTACCGATGGCTACACCTTC
CDR3 protein: CASSFTQGTDGYTF

V gene: TRBV19
J gene: TRBJ2-3
clone size: NA
D gene: NA
CDR3 DNA: TGTGCCAGTGGACCGGCGGGGACAAGCACAGATACGCAGTATTTT
CDR3 protein: CASGPAGTSTDTQYF

V gene: TRBV12-2
J gene: TRBJ2-1
clone size: few
D gene: NA
CDR3 DNA: TGTGCAAGTCGCTCTGGAATTCGAAAGGAAAACAATGAGCAGTTCTTC
CDR3 protein: CASRSGIRKENNEQFF

V gene: TRBV4-1
J gene: TRBJ2-6
clone size: NA
D gene: NA
CDR3 DNA: TGCGCCAGCAGCCAAGATGCGGAGGGGGCCTCTGGGGCCAACGTCCTGACTTTC
CDR3 protein: CASSQDAEGASGANVLTF

V gene: TRBV5-1
J gene: TRBJ2-7
clone size: NA
D gene: TRBD1
CDR3 DNA: TGCGCCAGCAGCTTGGCGACAGGGATGTCCTACGAGCAGTACTTC
CDR3 protein: CASSLATGMSYEQYF

V gene: TRBV11-2
J gene: TRBJ1-1
clone size: NA
D gene: NA
CDR3 DNA: TGTGCCAGCAGCTCAGTACCGGTATCGTTT
CDR3 protein: CASSSVPVSF

V gene: TRBV9
J gene: TRBJ2-2
clone size: NA
D gene: NA
CDR3 DNA: TGTGCCAGCAGCCTCCCCGCCGGGGAGCTGTTTTTT
CDR3 protein: CASSLPAGELFF

V gene: TRBV7-2
J gene: TRBJ2-7
clone size: many
D gene: TRBD1
CDR3 DNA: TGTGCCAGCAGCTCCAGACAGGGCGGGCAGTACTTC
CDR3 protein: CASSSRQGGQYF

V gene: TRBV7-2
J gene: TRBJ1-5
clone size: NA
D gene: NA
CDR3 DNA: TGTGCCAGCAGCCCCCAGGGGACAAACGGTCAGCCCCAGCATTTT
CDR3 protein: CASSPQGTNGQPQHF

V gene: TRBV2
J gene: TRBJ2-2
clone size: few
D gene: NA
CDR3 DNA: TGTGCCAGCAGTCGAGGGGCGAGCACCGGGGAGCTGTTTTTT
CDR3 protein: CASSRGASTGELFF

V gene: TRBV11-2
J gene: TRBJ2-7
clone size: few
D gene: TRBD2
CDR3 DNA: TGTGCCAGCAGCTTTGGGACTAGCGGGCCGGAGCAGTACTTC
CDR3 protein: CASSFGTSGPEQYF